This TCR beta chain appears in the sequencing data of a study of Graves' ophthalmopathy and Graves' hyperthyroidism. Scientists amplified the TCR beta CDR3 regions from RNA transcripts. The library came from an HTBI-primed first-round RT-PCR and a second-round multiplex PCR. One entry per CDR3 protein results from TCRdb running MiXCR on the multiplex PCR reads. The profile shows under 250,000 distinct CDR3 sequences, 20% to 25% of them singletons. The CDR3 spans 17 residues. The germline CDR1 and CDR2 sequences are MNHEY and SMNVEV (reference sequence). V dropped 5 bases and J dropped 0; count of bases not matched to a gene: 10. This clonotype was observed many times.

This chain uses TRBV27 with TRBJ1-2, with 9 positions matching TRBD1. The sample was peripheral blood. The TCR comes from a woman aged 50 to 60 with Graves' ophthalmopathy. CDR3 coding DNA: TGTGCCAGCAGTGCTCTAACAGGGGGCCAGACTAACTATGGCTACACCTTC. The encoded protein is CASSALTGGQTNYGYTF.